The present TCR beta chain was sequenced within a study of blood T cell repertoires in COVID-19. Produced via immunoSEQ multiplex PCR; TCRdb's table is partial and in-frame only. The sample holds around 40,000 clones; around 93% are singletons and the top ten take around 12%. Sample: peripheral blood. The receptor was derived from a human donor in a cohort sampled during active COVID-19.

The CDR3, as DNA: TGTGCCAGCAGGGGGGACAGGCGCACCGGGGAGCTGTTTTTT. Amino acid sequence: CASRGDRRTGELFF. This chain links TRBV3-1 (or the pseudogene TRBV3-2) with TRBJ2-2; 8 bases fit TRBD1. The V segment lost 6 bases and the J segment 4 bases; nucleotides outside the gene matches: 4. CDR3 length: 14 amino acids. Germline CDR1 reads LGHDT; CDR2 reads YNNKEL (reference sequence).